Below are 6 T cell receptor beta chains sequenced from a single sample in a study of CD8 T cells in ankylosing spondylitis. TCRdb used MiXCR to reprocess the 5' RACE reads, holding one entry per CDR3 protein. This table holds about 130,000 distinct CDR3 sequences, around 8.5% found once. Sequencing was done on a sample of blood, either unsorted or a sorted T cell fraction (not recorded which). All receptors derive from a male donor with ankylosing spondylitis or in good health (not recorded which).

This clonotype occurred once. J is TRBJ2-7 and V is TRBV13; D is perhaps TRBD2 (6 bases). Trimming removed 5 bases from V and 4 bases from J, with 24 bases in between. This CDR3 has 17 residues. The germline V gene encodes CDR1 PRHDT and CDR2 FYEKMQ (reference sequence). CDR3 nucleotides: TGTGCCAGCAGCCTGGGACTCGTCCTCTCCCCCCGTTACGAGCAGTACTTC. It is translated as CASSLGLVLSPRYEQYF.

Comments on this clonotype: The junction does not match germline at one end; this may be a read error. The V call is TRBV7-2, the J call TRBJ2-4; the match to TRBD1 covers 7 bases. This CDR3 contains 17 residues. The germline V gene encodes CDR1 SGHTA and CDR2 FQGNSA. CDR3 region: CASSFRPRDSIGNSQYF. CDR3 DNA: TGTGCCAGCAGCTTCCGACCTAGGGACAGCATCGGAAACAGTCAGTACTTC.

The V gene is TRBV20-1, the J gene TRBJ1-6; no definite D call. V was cut by 6 bases and J by 4 bases, with 19 bases left in between. This CDR3 is 16 amino acids long. Looked up from germline, CDR1 is DFQATT and CDR2 is SNEGSKA (reference sequence). Here the CDR3 DNA reads TGCAGTGCGAGAAAAGACAAGGGCAAATATAATTCACCCCTCCACTTT. Translation gives CSARKDKGKYNSPLHF.

There are many counts of this clonotype. The V and J genes are TRBV13 and TRBJ2-7; D remains unclear. Per germline, CDR1 PRHDT and CDR2 FYEKMQ (reference sequence). The CDR3 spans 13 residues. Trimming removed 2 bases from V and 0 bases from J, with 5 bases in between. The CDR3 DNA follows: TGTGCCAGCAGCTTATCTCACTCCTACGAGCAGTACTTC. It yields the protein CASSLSHSYEQYF. The whole variable domain, filled in from reference TRBV13 and TRBJ2-7, reads AAGVIQSPRHLIKEKRETATLKCYPIPRHDTVYWYQQGPGQDPQFLISFYEKMQSDKGSIPDRFSAQQFSDYHSELNMSSLELGDSALYFCASSLSHSYEQYFGPGTRLTVT.

In this sample, this clonotype turned up a few times. The chain carries TRBV7-2 and TRBJ1-6; D is uncertain. The CDR3 loop spans 14 amino acids. V gave up 1 base and J gave up 11 bases, with 12 bases separating them. The germline CDR1 and CDR2 sequences are SGHTA and FQGNSA. CDR3 sequence: CASSLVGSATPLHF. The CDR3 DNA follows: TGTGCCAGCAGCTTAGTCGGGTCAGCGACACCCCTCCACTTT. The entire variable domain, with the rest obtained from reference TRBV7-2 and TRBJ1-6, is as follows: GAGVSQSPSNKVTEKGKDVELRCDPISGHTALYWYRQSLGQGLEFLIYFQGNSAPDKSGLPSDRFSAERTGGSVSTLTIQRTQQEDSAVYLCASSLVGSATPLHFGNGTRLTVT.

This clonotype came up many times. This chain links TRBV9 with TRBJ1-2, with TRBD1 as a possible D gene (5 bases). Germline V gene sequence: CDR1 SGDLS, CDR2 YYNGEE. CDR3 length: 13 amino acids. V lost 4 bases and J 5 bases, leaving 12 bases between the germline ends. The CDR3 bases are TGTGCCAGCAGCCTAGACAGTAGGTATGGCTACACCTTC. Protein product: CASSLDSRYGYTF.